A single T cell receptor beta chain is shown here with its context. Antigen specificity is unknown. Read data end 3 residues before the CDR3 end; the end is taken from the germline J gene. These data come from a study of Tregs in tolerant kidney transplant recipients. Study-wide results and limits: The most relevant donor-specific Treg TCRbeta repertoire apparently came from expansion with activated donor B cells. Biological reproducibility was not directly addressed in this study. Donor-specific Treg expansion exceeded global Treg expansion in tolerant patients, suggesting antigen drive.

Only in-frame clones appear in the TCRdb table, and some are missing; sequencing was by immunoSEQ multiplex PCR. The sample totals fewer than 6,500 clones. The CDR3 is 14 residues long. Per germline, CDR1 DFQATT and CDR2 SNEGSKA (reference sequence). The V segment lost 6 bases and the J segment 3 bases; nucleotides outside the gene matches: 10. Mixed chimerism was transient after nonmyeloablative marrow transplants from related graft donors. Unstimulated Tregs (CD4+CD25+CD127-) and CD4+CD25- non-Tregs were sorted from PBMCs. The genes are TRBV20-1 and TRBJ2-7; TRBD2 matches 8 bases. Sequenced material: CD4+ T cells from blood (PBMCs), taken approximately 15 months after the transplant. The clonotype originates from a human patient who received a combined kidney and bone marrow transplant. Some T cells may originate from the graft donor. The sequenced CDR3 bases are TGCAGTGCCCTTAGGGTTAGCGGGAACTACGAG. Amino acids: CSALRVSGNYE. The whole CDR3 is CSALRVSGNYEQYF.